This T cell receptor (beta chain) was identified in a study of T cell changes during pregnancy in multiple sclerosis. Clones were read by immunoSEQ multiplex PCR, and TCRdb kept only the in-frame ones, dropping some. Of some 89,000 clones in the sample, over 90% were seen once. The CDR3 has 11 amino acids. Deletions cut 7 bases from V and 2 bases from J, with 7 bases between. Germline V gene data show CDR1 as DFQATT and CDR2 as SNEGSKA (reference sequence). The material sequenced was peripheral blood, taken in the third trimester of pregnancy. This TCR came from a female donor with multiple sclerosis, enrolled in a pregnancy study. This chain connects TRBV20-1 to TRBJ2-3; no clear D. This CDR3 reads CSVRLTDTQYF. In nucleotides, the CDR3 is TGCAGTGTCAGACTCACAGATACGCAGTATTTT.